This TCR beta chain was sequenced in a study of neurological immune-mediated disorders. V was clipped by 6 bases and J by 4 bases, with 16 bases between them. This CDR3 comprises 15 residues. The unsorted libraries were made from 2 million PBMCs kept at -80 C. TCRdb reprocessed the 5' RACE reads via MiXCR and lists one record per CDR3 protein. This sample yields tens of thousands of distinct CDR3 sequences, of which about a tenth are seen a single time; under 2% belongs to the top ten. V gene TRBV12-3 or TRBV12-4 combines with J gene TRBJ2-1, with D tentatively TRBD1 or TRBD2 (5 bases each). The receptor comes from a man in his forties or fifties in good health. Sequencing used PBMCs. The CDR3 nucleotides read TGTGCCAGCAGCCCTGGGGGAGCCCTTTACAATGAGCAGTTCTTC. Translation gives CASSPGGALYNEQFF.